This T cell receptor (beta chain) was identified in a study of blood T cell repertoires in COVID-19. Study-level information: The origin of the acute and convalescent COVID-19 samples was the United States, Italy and Spain. From T cells, B-cell-depleted T cells, or PBMCs came the material, which was cDNA or gDNA.

The count of this clone is one. Per the study methods: Amplification with reference gene primers provided the estimates of nucleated cell counts. The table came from immunoSEQ multiplex PCR; TCRdb's copy has only in-frame clones and leaves some out. Clone size and V and J calls were adopted from that table, with D and trimming inferred from the DNA. The sample carries 60,000 to 85,000 clones, around 80% recorded once. This CDR3 is 12 amino acids long. Trimming took off 5 bases at V and 5 bases at J, with 9 bases between the two ends. The origin of this receptor is a woman aged 55 to 70 with acute or convalescent COVID-19. The V and J genes are TRBV12-3 or TRBV12-4 and TRBJ1-2, with D maybe TRBD1 (5 bases). The sequenced sample was peripheral blood. CDR3 DNA: TGTGCCAGCAGTGCGCAGGGATATGGCTACACCTTC. Amino acids: CASSAQGYGYTF.